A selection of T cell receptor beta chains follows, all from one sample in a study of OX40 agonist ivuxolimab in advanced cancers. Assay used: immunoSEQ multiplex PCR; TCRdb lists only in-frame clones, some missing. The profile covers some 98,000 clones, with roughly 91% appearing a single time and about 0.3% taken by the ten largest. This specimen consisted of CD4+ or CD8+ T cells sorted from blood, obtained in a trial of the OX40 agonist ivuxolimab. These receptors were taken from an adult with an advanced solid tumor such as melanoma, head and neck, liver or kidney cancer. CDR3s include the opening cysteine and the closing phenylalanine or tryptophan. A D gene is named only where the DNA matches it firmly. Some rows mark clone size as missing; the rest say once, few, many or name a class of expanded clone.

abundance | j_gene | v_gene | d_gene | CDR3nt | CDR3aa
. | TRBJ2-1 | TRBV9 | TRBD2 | TGTGCCAGCAGCGTAGGGACTAGCGGGGTCTACAATGAGCAGTTCTTC | CASSVGTSGVYNEQFF
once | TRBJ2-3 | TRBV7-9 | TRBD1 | TGTGCCAGCAGGGCGGACAGGGTGACCACAGATACGCAGTATTTT | CASRADRVTTDTQYF
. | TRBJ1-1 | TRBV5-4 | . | TGTGCCAGCAGCTCTCCCGACAGAGATGAAGCTTTCTTT | CASSSPDRDEAFF
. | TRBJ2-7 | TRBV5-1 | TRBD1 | TGCGCCAGCAGCTTTGGGGACAGCCACCCTACCGAGCAGTACTTC | CASSFGDSHPTEQYF
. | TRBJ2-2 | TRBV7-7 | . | TGTGCCAGCAGCTTAGGGGGTGACGTGGGGGAGCTGTTTTTT | CASSLGGDVGELFF
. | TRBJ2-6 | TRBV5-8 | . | TGTGCCAGCAGCCAAGATGGGGGTTACAGCTCTGGGGCCAACGTCCTGACTTTC | CASSQDGGYSSGANVLTF
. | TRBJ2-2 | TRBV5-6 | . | TGTGCCAGCAGCCCCTGGACCCCCACCGGGGAGCTGTTTTTT | CASSPWTPTGELFF
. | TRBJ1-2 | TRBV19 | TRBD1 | TGTGCCAGTAGTATCTCGATCTTGGGGACAGAAAGGAATGGCTACACCTTC | CASSISILGTERNGYTF
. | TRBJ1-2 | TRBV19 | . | TGTGCCACAGTAGCGCTCGAAGGGGGGCAGGGTGGCTACACCTTC | CATVALEGGQGGYTF
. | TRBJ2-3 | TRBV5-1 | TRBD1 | TGCGCCAGCAGCTCCTGGGGCCAGGGGGCGTTAGATACGCAGTATTTT | CASSSWGQGALDTQYF
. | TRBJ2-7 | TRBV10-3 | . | TGTGCCATCAGTGAGTCGGCAGGGCTGACCTTCTACGAGCAGTACTTC | CAISESAGLTFYEQYF
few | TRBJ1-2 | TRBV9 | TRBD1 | TGTGCCAGCAGCGTAGGTCAGCCCACGACAGGGGGCTACACCTTC | CASSVGQPTTGGYTF
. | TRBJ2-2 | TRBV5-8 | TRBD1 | TGTGCCAGCAGCATAGGACAGGGTTACACCGGGGAGCTGTTTTTT | CASSIGQGYTGELFF
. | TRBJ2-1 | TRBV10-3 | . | TGTGCCATCAGTGAGTCGTGGCTTCCCGCCTACAATGAGCAGTTCTTC | CAISESWLPAYNEQFF
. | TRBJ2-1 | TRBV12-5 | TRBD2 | TGTGCTAGTGGTCAAGGGACTAGCGGGTACAATGAGCAGTTCTTC | CASGQGTSGYNEQFF
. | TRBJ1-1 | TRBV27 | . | TGTGCCAGCAGTTTATTGGGGGGGCAGACTGAAGCTTTCTTT | CASSLLGGQTEAFF
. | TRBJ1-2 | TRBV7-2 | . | TGTGCCAGCAGCTCCAGGAATCGTGGGGCGAACGGCGGCTACACCTTC | CASSSRNRGANGGYTF
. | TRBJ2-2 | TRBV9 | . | TGTGCCAGCAGCGTAGAGGTAGCCCCGGGCGTGGGCGGGGAGCTGTTTTTT | CASSVEVAPGVGGELFF
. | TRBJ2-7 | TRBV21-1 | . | TGTGCCAGCAGCCCAGAGGGAACTCCTAGGGAGCCTTACGAGCAGTACTTC | CASSPEGTPREPYEQYF
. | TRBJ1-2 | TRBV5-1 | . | TGCGCCAGCAGTTTTACAGGGAACTATGGCTACACCTTC | CASSFTGNYGYTF
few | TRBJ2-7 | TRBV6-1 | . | TGTGCCAGCAGTGTCTTACATGAAGGCTCCTACGAGCAGTACTTC | CASSVLHEGSYEQYF
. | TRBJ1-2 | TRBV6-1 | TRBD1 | TGTGCCAGCAGTGAACGGACAGGGGGTGAATATGGCTACACCTTC | CASSERTGGEYGYTF
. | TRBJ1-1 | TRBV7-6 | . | TGTGCCAGCAGCTTAACACAGACTAACACTGAAGCTTTCTTT | CASSLTQTNTEAFF
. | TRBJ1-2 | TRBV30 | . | TGTGCCTGGGGTCTGGGGAGTGGCTACACCTTC | CAWGLGSGYTF